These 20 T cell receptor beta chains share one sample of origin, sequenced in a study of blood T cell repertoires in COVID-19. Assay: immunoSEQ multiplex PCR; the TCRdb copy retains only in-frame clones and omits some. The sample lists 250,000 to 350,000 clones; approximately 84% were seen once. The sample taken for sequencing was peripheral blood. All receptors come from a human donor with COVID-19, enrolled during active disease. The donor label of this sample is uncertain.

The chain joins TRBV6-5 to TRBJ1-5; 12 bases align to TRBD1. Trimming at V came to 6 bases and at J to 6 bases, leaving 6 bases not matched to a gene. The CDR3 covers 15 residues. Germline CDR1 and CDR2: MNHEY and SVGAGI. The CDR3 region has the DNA TGTGCCAGCAGCCCGGGACAGGGGGCCGGTCAGCCCCAGCATTTT. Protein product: CASSPGQGAGQPQHF.

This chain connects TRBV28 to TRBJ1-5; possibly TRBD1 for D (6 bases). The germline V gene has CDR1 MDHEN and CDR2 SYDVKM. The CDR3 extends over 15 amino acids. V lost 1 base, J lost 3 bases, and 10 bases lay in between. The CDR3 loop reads CASSLLTGHNQPQHF. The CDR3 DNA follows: TGTGCCAGCAGTTTATTAACAGGGCACAATCAGCCCCAGCATTTT.

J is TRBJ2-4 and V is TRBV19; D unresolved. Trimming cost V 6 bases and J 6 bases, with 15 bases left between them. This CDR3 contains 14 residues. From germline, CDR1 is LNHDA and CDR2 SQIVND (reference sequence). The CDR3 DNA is TGTGCCAGTAGCCGGAAAGGAGAGACAAACATTCAGTACTTC. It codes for CASSRKGETNIQYF.

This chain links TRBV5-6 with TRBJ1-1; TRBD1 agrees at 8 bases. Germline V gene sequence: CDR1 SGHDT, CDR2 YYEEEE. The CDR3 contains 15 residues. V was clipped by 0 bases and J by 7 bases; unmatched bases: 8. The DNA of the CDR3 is TGTGCCAGCAGCTTGGGGGACAGGCGCCGAATTGAAGCTTTCTTT. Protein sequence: CASSLGDRRRIEAFF.

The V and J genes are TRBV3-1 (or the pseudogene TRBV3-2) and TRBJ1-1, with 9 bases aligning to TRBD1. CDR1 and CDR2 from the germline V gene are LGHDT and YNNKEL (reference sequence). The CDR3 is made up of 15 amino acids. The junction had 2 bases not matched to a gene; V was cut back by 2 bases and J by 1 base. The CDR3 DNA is TGTGCCAGCAGCCAATGGGGACAGGGGAACACTGAAGCTTTCTTT. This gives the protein CASSQWGQGNTEAFF.

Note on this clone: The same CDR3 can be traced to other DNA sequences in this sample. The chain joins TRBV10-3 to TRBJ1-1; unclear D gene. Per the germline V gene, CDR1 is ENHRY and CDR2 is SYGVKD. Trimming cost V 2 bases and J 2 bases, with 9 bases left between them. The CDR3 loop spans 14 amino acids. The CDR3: CAISESTANTEAFF. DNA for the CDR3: TGTGCCATCAGTGAGAGCACAGCCAACACTGAAGCTTTCTTT.

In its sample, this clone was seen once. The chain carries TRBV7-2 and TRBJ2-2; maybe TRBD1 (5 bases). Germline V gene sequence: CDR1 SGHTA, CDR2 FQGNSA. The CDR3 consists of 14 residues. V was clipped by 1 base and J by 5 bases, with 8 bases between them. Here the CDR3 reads CASSLGQRTGELFF. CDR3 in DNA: TGTGCCAGCAGCTTAGGACAGAGGACCGGGGAGCTGTTTTTT.

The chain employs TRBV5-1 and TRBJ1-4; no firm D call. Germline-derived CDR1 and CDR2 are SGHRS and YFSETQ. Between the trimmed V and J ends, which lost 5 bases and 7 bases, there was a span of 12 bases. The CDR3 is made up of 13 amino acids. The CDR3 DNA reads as TGCGCCAGCAGGCCTCCGGGTTTTGAAAAACTGTTTTTT. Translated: CASRPPGFEKLFF.

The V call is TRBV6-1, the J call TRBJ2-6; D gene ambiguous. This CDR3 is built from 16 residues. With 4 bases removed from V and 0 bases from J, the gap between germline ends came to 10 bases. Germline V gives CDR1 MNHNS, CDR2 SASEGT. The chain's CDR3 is CASSADFSSGANVLTF. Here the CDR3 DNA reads TGTGCCAGCAGTGCCGATTTTAGCTCTGGGGCCAACGTCCTGACTTTC.

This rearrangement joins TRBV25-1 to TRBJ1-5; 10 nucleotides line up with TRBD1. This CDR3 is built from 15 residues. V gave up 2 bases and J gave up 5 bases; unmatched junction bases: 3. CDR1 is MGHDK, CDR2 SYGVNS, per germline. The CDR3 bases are TGTGCCAGCAGTGAAGACAGGGGGCCTGATCAGCCCCAGCATTTT. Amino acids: CASSEDRGPDQPQHF.

The CDR3 protein is CASSTYTGQGTEQYF. Written as DNA, the CDR3 is TGTGCCAGCAGCACTTACACGGGGCAGGGGACCGAGCAGTACTTC. The rearrangement uses TRBV7-8 and TRBJ2-7, with D possibly TRBD1 on 6 matching bases. Germline V CDR1 and CDR2: SGHVS, FQNEAQ. The CDR3 covers 15 residues. Trimming pared 5 bases from V and 6 bases from J, leaving 20 bases between.

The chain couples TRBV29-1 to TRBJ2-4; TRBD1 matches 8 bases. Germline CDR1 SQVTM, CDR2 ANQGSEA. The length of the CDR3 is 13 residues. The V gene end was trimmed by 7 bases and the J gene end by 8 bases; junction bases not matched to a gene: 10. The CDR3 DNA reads TGCAGCGCCCTTTGGACAGGGCGGGACATTCAGTACTTC. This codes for CSALWTGRDIQYF.

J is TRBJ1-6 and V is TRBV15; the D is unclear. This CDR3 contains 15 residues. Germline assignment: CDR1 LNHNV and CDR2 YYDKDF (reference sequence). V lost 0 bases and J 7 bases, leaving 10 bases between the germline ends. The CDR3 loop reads CATSRDVSSNSPLHF. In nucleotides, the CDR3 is TGTGCCACCAGCAGAGATGTTTCCTCGAATTCACCCCTCCACTTT. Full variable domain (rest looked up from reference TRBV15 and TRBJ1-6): DAMVIQNPRYQVTQFGKPVTLSCSQTLNHNVMYWYQQKSSQAPKLLFHYYDKDFNNEADTPDNFQSRRPNTSFCFLDIRSPGLGDTAMYLCATSRDVSSNSPLHFGNGTRLTVT.

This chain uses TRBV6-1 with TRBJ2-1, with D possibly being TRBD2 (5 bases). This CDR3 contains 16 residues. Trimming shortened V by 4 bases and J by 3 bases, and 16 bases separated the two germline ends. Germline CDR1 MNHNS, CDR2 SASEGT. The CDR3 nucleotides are TGTGCCAGCAGTGCCCGTCCTAGCCCGAACTACAATGAGCAGTTCTTC. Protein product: CASSARPSPNYNEQFF.

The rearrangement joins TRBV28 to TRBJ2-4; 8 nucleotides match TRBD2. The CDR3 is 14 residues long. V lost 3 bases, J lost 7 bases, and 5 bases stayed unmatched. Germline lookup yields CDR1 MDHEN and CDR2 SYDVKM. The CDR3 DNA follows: TGTGCCAGCAGTTTCGGGGGGGGCAATAACATTCAGTACTTC. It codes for CASSFGGGNNIQYF.

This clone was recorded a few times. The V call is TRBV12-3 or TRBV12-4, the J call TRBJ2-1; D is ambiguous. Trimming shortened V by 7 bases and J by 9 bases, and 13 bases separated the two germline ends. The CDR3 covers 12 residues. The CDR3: CASTPRMAEQFF. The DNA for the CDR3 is TGTGCCAGCACCCCCAGAATGGCTGAGCAGTTCTTC.

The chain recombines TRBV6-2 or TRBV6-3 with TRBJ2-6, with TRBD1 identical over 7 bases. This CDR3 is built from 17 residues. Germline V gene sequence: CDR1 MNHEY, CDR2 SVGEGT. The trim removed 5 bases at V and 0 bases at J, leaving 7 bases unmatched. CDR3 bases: TGTGCCAGCAGTCGGGACAGACTTCCCTCTGGGGCCAACGTCCTGACTTTC. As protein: CASSRDRLPSGANVLTF.

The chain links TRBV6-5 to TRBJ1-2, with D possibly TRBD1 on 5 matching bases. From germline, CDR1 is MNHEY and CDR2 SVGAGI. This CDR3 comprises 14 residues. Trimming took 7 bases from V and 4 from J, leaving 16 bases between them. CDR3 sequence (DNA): TGTGCCAGCACCCCGGGGGGGGTGGGCTATGGCTACACCTTC. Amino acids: CASTPGGVGYGYTF.

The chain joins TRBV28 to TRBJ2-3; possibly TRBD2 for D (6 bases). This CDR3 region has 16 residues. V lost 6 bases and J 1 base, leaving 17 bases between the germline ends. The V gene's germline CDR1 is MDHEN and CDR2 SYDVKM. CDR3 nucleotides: TGTGCCAGCAGGAAGCCCCCCGGGAGTGGCACAGATACGCAGTATTTT. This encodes CASRKPPGSGTDTQYF.

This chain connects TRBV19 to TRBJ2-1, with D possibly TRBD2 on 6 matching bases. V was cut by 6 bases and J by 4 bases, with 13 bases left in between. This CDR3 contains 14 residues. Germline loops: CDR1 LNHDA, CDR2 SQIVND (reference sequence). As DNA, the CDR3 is TGTGCCAGTAGGACAGCCGGGGGTTACAATGAGCAGTTCTTC. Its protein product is CASRTAGGYNEQFF.